This is a list of T cell receptor beta chains from one sample in a study of OX40 agonist ivuxolimab in advanced cancers. The repertoire was sequenced with immunoSEQ multiplex PCR; TCRdb's copy has only in-frame clones and lacks some. The sample has about 56,000 clones; about 83% are singletons. The specimen comprised CD4+ or CD8+ T cells sorted from blood, sampled in a trial of the OX40 agonist ivuxolimab. These receptors all stem from an adult with an advanced solid tumor such as melanoma, head and neck, liver or kidney cancer. Both conserved end residues are part of each CDR3. The D gene is left open where the match is weak. The size of a clone is reported for some rows only, either as once, few or many, or as a class for expanded clones.

V gene: TRBV6-1; J gene: TRBJ2-7; D gene: TRBD2; clone size: .; CDR3 DNA: TGTGCCAGCAGTGCCTCAGCGGGAAGCTCCTACGAGCAGTACTTC; CDR3 protein: CASSASAGSSYEQYF
V gene: TRBV28; J gene: TRBJ2-1; D gene: .; clone size: few; CDR3 DNA: TGTGCCAGCAGCCCCCAGGGTCCCTATGAGCAGTTCTTC; CDR3 protein: CASSPQGPYEQFF
V gene: TRBV27; J gene: TRBJ2-5; D gene: .; clone size: .; CDR3 DNA: TGTGCCAGCAGCCGTACGCAGGGACAGACCCAGTACTTC; CDR3 protein: CASSRTQGQTQYF
V gene: TRBV9; J gene: TRBJ2-3; D gene: .; clone size: .; CDR3 DNA: TGTGCCAGCAGCGTATACGACACCACAGATACGCAGTATTTT; CDR3 protein: CASSVYDTTDTQYF
V gene: TRBV28; J gene: TRBJ2-3; D gene: TRBD2; clone size: .; CDR3 DNA: TGTGCCAGCAGTTTGAGGTTAGCGGGGGGCATAGATACGCAGTATTTT; CDR3 protein: CASSLRLAGGIDTQYF
V gene: TRBV7-8; J gene: TRBJ1-5; D gene: .; clone size: .; CDR3 DNA: TGTGCCAGCAGCTTAGAGCGGACAAATAGCAATCAGCCCCAGCATTTT; CDR3 protein: CASSLERTNSNQPQHF
V gene: TRBV28; J gene: TRBJ2-7; D gene: TRBD1; clone size: .; CDR3 DNA: TGTGCCAGCAGGGGACAGGGGGCCTACGAGCAGTACTTC; CDR3 protein: CASRGQGAYEQYF
V gene: TRBV19; J gene: TRBJ1-1; D gene: .; clone size: .; CDR3 DNA: TGTGCCAGTAGTACCTACACTGAAGCTTTCTTT; CDR3 protein: CASSTYTEAFF
V gene: TRBV5-5; J gene: TRBJ2-7; D gene: .; clone size: .; CDR3 DNA: TGTGCCAGCAGCCCCCCCGGGAGAGGTTACGAGCAGTACTTC; CDR3 protein: CASSPPGRGYEQYF
V gene: TRBV6-1; J gene: TRBJ1-5; D gene: TRBD1; clone size: few; CDR3 DNA: TGTGCCAGCCGAACAGGGGGTAGCAATCAGCCCCAGCATTTT; CDR3 protein: CASRTGGSNQPQHF
V gene: TRBV27; J gene: TRBJ2-1; D gene: TRBD2; clone size: .; CDR3 DNA: TGTGCCAGCAGTTTCTACTCCGGGACTAGCGGCGGCGTGGGCTCCGGGGGCTCCTACAATGAGCAGTTCTTC; CDR3 protein: CASSFYSGTSGGVGSGGSYNEQFF
V gene: TRBV29-1; J gene: TRBJ2-5; D gene: .; clone size: .; CDR3 DNA: TGCAGCGGCGACAGGAGACTCCAAGAGACCCAGTACTTC; CDR3 protein: CSGDRRLQETQYF
V gene: TRBV5-4; J gene: TRBJ2-5; D gene: .; clone size: .; CDR3 DNA: TGTGCCAGCAGCGAAGCCGGTCCGTCAATTTCGGGCGAGACCCAGTACTTC; CDR3 protein: CASSEAGPSISGETQYF
V gene: TRBV29-1; J gene: TRBJ2-7; D gene: TRBD1; clone size: once; CDR3 DNA: TGCAGCGTTGAAGAGGGGGACAGGGGAACCTACGAGCAGTACTTC; CDR3 protein: CSVEEGDRGTYEQYF
V gene: TRBV13; J gene: TRBJ2-2; D gene: TRBD2; clone size: .; CDR3 DNA: TGTGCCAGCAGCCAACTGCCTTGGCGGCTTAAGGCGGGAGATATCGGGGAGCTGTTTTTT; CDR3 protein: CASSQLPWRLKAGDIGELFF
V gene: TRBV29-1; J gene: TRBJ2-2; D gene: TRBD1; clone size: .; CDR3 DNA: TGCAGCGTTGAAGATCGCGACAGGGGGCGGGTCGGGGAGCTGTTTTTT; CDR3 protein: CSVEDRDRGRVGELFF
V gene: TRBV28; J gene: TRBJ1-5; D gene: .; clone size: .; CDR3 DNA: TGTGCCAGCAGTTTAAAGAATACACAGCGGAGACAGCCCCAGCATTTT; CDR3 protein: CASSLKNTQRRQPQHF
V gene: TRBV5-6; J gene: TRBJ1-1; D gene: TRBD1; clone size: .; CDR3 DNA: TGTGCCAGCAGCTTATGGGACAGGGGTTCCACTGAAGCTTTCTTT; CDR3 protein: CASSLWDRGSTEAFF
V gene: TRBV6-1; J gene: TRBJ2-7; D gene: TRBD2; clone size: .; CDR3 DNA: TGTGCCATCGGGGCTAGCGGGAGGGGCGGACAGTACTTC; CDR3 protein: CAIGASGRGGQYF
V gene: TRBV6-6; J gene: TRBJ1-2; D gene: .; clone size: .; CDR3 DNA: TGTGCCAGCAGTTACCCTAGCGGGACGCTCGGCTACACCTTC; CDR3 protein: CASSYPSGTLGYTF
V gene: TRBV23-1; J gene: TRBJ2-7; D gene: .; clone size: .; CDR3 DNA: TGCGCCAGCAGTCAACAGGGATCCTACGAGCAGTACTTC; CDR3 protein: CASSQQGSYEQYF
V gene: TRBV5-6; J gene: TRBJ2-3; D gene: .; clone size: .; CDR3 DNA: TGTGCCAGCAGCTTGAGTTACCGCACAGATACGCAGTATTTT; CDR3 protein: CASSLSYRTDTQYF
V gene: TRBV28; J gene: TRBJ2-2; D gene: .; clone size: .; CDR3 DNA: TGTGCCAGCAGTTCCGTAGGGACGGAGAACACCGGGGAGCTGTTTTTT; CDR3 protein: CASSSVGTENTGELFF
V gene: TRBV19; J gene: TRBJ2-1; D gene: .; clone size: .; CDR3 DNA: TGTGCCAGTACCCAGGGGCTAGCCCCGTACAATGAGCAGTTCTTC; CDR3 protein: CASTQGLAPYNEQFF
V gene: TRBV9; J gene: TRBJ1-2; D gene: TRBD1; clone size: .; CDR3 DNA: TGTGCCAGCAGCGGACCTTGGGACAGGGGGGACTATGGCTACACCTTC; CDR3 protein: CASSGPWDRGDYGYTF
V gene: TRBV18; J gene: TRBJ2-3; D gene: TRBD1; clone size: .; CDR3 DNA: TGTGCCAGCTCACCCGGGACAGGGGGCACAGATACGCAGTATTTT; CDR3 protein: CASSPGTGGTDTQYF
V gene: TRBV6-6; J gene: TRBJ1-5; D gene: .; clone size: .; CDR3 DNA: TGTGCCAGCAGTTACGAGGAACACAAGCCCCAGCATTTT; CDR3 protein: CASSYEEHKPQHF
V gene: TRBV5-6; J gene: TRBJ2-7; D gene: TRBD2; clone size: few; CDR3 DNA: TGTGCCAGCAGCTTAGCGGCCGGGAGGGAGCAGTACTTC; CDR3 protein: CASSLAAGREQYF
V gene: TRBV7-6; J gene: TRBJ1-5; D gene: TRBD1; clone size: .; CDR3 DNA: TGTGCCAGCAGTGCCGGGACAGACCATCAGCCCCAGCATTTT; CDR3 protein: CASSAGTDHQPQHF
V gene: TRBV11-2; J gene: TRBJ2-1; D gene: TRBD2; clone size: once; CDR3 DNA: TGTGCCAGCAGCTTAAGGGCTAGCGGATACAATGAGCAGTTCTTC; CDR3 protein: CASSLRASGYNEQFF
V gene: TRBV28; J gene: TRBJ1-2; D gene: .; clone size: .; CDR3 DNA: TGTGCCAGCAGTTTCGGTGGAGGGAATTACGAGCTGAATGGCTACACCTTC; CDR3 protein: CASSFGGGNYELNGYTF
V gene: TRBV18; J gene: TRBJ2-7; D gene: TRBD1; clone size: .; CDR3 DNA: TGTGCCAGCTCACCAGGGACAGGAGCCTTGGAGCAGTACTTC; CDR3 protein: CASSPGTGALEQYF
V gene: TRBV5-6; J gene: TRBJ1-4; D gene: .; clone size: .; CDR3 DNA: TGTGCCAGCAGCTTCGGGGATGAAAAACTGTTTTTT; CDR3 protein: CASSFGDEKLFF
V gene: TRBV5-4; J gene: TRBJ2-5; D gene: TRBD2; clone size: once; CDR3 DNA: TGTGCCAGCAGTTTAGGGACTAGCGGGAGACTTGAGACCCAGTACTTC; CDR3 protein: CASSLGTSGRLETQYF
V gene: TRBV14; J gene: TRBJ2-3; D gene: .; clone size: once; CDR3 DNA: TGTGCCAGCAGCCACGTTGGGAAGGGAACAGATACGCAGTATTTT; CDR3 protein: CASSHVGKGTDTQYF
V gene: TRBV27; J gene: TRBJ2-7; D gene: TRBD2; clone size: .; CDR3 DNA: TGTGCCAGCAGAGGACTAGCGGGCTCCTACGAGCAGTACTTC; CDR3 protein: CASRGLAGSYEQYF
V gene: TRBV29-1; J gene: TRBJ2-1; D gene: TRBD2; clone size: .; CDR3 DNA: TGCAGCGCCAAGAGCGGGGGGGCCTACAATGAGCAGTTCTTC; CDR3 protein: CSAKSGGAYNEQFF
V gene: TRBV7-8; J gene: TRBJ1-5; D gene: TRBD1; clone size: .; CDR3 DNA: TGTGCCAGCAGCTTAGCCCCGGACAGGGGATCCCAGCCCCAGCATTTT; CDR3 protein: CASSLAPDRGSQPQHF
V gene: TRBV4-1; J gene: TRBJ2-2; D gene: .; clone size: .; CDR3 DNA: TGCGCCAGCAGCCAGCTCGCCACCGGGGAGCTGTTTTTT; CDR3 protein: CASSQLATGELFF